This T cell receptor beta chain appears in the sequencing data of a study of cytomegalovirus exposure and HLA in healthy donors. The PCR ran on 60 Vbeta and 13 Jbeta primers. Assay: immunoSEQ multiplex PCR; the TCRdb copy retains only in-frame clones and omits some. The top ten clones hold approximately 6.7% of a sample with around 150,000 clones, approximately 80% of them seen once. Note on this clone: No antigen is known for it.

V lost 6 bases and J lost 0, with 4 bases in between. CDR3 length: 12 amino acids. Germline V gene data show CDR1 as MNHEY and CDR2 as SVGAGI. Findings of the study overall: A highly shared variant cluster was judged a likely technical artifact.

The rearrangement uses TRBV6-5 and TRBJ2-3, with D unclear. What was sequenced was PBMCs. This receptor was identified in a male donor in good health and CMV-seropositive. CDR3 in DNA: TGTGCCAGCAGAACTAGCACAGATACGCAGTATTTT. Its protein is CASRTSTDTQYF.